This is a list of T cell receptor beta chains from one sample in a study of PD-1 blockade in classical Hodgkin lymphoma. Libraries were prepared by immunoSEQ multiplex PCR; TCRdb keeps only in-frame clonotypes and omits some of them. The repertoire has about 43,000 clones, approximately 79% of them found once; the top ten carry around 2.8%. The sample consisted of peripheral blood mononuclear cells (PBMCs), taken before the second cycle of nivolumab. These receptors originate from a human donor with classical Hodgkin lymphoma. The CDR3 runs from the conserved cysteine through the conserved F or W. The order of the fields is D gene, V gene, J gene, clone size, CDR3 protein, CDR3 DNA. A D gene is named only where the DNA matches it firmly. A row's size may be missing; if present it is once, few, many or a size class.

NA,TRBV19,TRBJ2-5,NA,CASTPTGYQETQYF,TGTGCCAGTACCCCTACAGGGTACCAAGAGACCCAGTACTTC
TRBD1,TRBV5-1,TRBJ2-3,once,CASSGGQVTDTQYF,TGCGCCAGCAGCGGTGGACAGGTAACAGATACGCAGTATTTT
TRBD1,TRBV19,TRBJ1-1,NA,CATRDLTGLLVNTEAFF,TGTGCCACCAGGGACCTGACAGGGCTTCTAGTGAACACTGAAGCTTTCTTT
TRBD2,TRBV4-3,TRBJ2-7,NA,CASSQDLPLPGLAGEYEQYF,TGCGCCAGCAGCCAAGATCTCCCTCTACCGGGACTAGCGGGGGAATACGAGCAGTACTTC
NA,TRBV6-4,TRBJ2-2,once,CASKEQTGNTGELFF,TGTGCCAGCAAGGAACAGACAGGGAACACCGGGGAGCTGTTTTTT
NA,TRBV7-6,TRBJ1-4,NA,CASSFQGFATNEKLFF,TGTGCCAGCAGCTTTCAGGGGTTTGCAACTAATGAAAAACTGTTTTTT
TRBD2,TRBV5-1,TRBJ2-1,NA,CASSLGLAGIREQFF,TGCGCCAGCAGCTTGGGGCTAGCGGGAATTCGTGAGCAGTTCTTC
NA,TRBV28,TRBJ2-5,NA,CASSSPDRQETQYF,TGTGCCAGCAGTTCACCTGACAGGCAAGAGACCCAGTACTTC
NA,TRBV20-1,TRBJ2-7,NA,CSALDGYEQYF,TGCAGTGCTCTAGATGGTTACGAGCAGTACTTC
TRBD1,TRBV9,TRBJ1-2,NA,CASSEQSTGLYGYTF,TGTGCCAGCAGCGAACAATCGACAGGGCTCTATGGCTACACCTTC
NA,TRBV9,TRBJ1-2,NA,CASHNSGGLGDGYTF,TGTGCCAGCCATAATAGTGGTGGGCTCGGGGATGGCTACACCTTC
TRBD1,TRBV7-3,TRBJ2-3,NA,CASSPTGALLPHGLGQYF,TGTGCCAGCAGCCCGACAGGGGCCCTACTCCCCCATGGGTTGGGGCAGTATTTT
TRBD1,TRBV2,TRBJ1-5,NA,CASSETYQGAVNQPQHF,TGTGCCAGCAGTGAGACTTACCAGGGGGCGGTCAATCAGCCCCAGCATTTT
NA,TRBV25-1,TRBJ1-2,few,CASGQRYGYTF,TGTGCCAGCGGCCAGCGTTACGGCTACACCTTC